These 25 T cell receptor beta chains came from one sample sequenced in a study of high-grade serous ovarian cancer treatment subgroups. Sequencing used immunoSEQ multiplex PCR; TCRdb keeps in-frame clones, though not all of them. The table has over a thousand clones, around 63% seen once. Tumor tissue was taken before any definitive surgery or chemotherapy was given. Sequences were obtained from tumor tissue. Source of these receptors: a human donor with high-grade serous ovarian cancer.

The rearrangement links TRBV30 to TRBJ1-4; no firm D call. The CDR3 sequence is 13 residues long. Trimming shortened V by 1 base and J by 0 bases, and 3 bases separated the two germline ends. Germline V lookup: CDR1 GTSNPN, CDR2 SVGIG (reference sequence). The CDR3 DNA reads as TGTGCCTGGAGTGGCGCAACTAATGAAAAACTGTTTTTT. It translates to CAWSGATNEKLFF.

This chain uses TRBV20-1 with TRBJ2-7; D not certain. The CDR3 runs to 11 residues. V gave up 3 bases and J gave up 6 bases, with 9 bases separating them. Germline assignment: CDR1 DFQATT and CDR2 SNEGSKA (reference sequence). CDR3 nucleotides: TGCAGTGCTAGCTTGTCGAGCGAGCAGTACTTC. The encoded protein is CSASLSSEQYF.

The genes are TRBV19 and TRBJ2-3, with 9 bases matching TRBD2. Unmatched junction bases numbered 9, after V lost 6 bases and J lost 5 bases. From germline, CDR1 is LNHDA and CDR2 SQIVND (reference sequence). CDR3 size: 15 residues. CDR3 coding DNA: TGTGCCAGTAGACAGTTGGCGGGGGGGCAAGATACGCAGTATTTT. Translation: CASRQLAGGQDTQYF. The full variable domain, with the rest looked up from reference TRBV19 and TRBJ2-3, is DGGITQSPKYLFRKEGQNVTLSCEQNLNHDAMYWYRQDPGQGLRLIYYSQIVNDFQKGDIAEGYSVSREKKESFPLTVTSAQKNPTAFYLCASRQLAGGQDTQYFGPGTRLTVL.

This clone turned up a few times. This chain uses TRBV6-1 with TRBJ2-7; D not resolved. Trimming took off 2 bases at V and 2 bases at J, with 10 bases between the two ends. Germline V gene lookup returns CDR1 MNHNS and CDR2 SASEGT. The CDR3 loop spans 14 amino acids. The CDR3 spells CASSEYGTPYEQYF. For the CDR3, the DNA is TGTGCCAGCAGTGAATACGGCACCCCCTACGAGCAGTACTTC.

The genes are TRBV6-5 and TRBJ1-1, with D unresolved. In germline, CDR1 is MNHEY, CDR2 SVGAGI. Trimming left V 2 bases short and J 0 bases short, with 13 bases between. This CDR3 contains 16 residues. CDR3 loop: CASSYRPTGMNTEAFF. CDR3 sequence (DNA): TGTGCCAGCAGTTACCGCCCGACGGGCATGAACACTGAAGCTTTCTTT.

This clone was counted a few times. The genes are TRBV29-1 and TRBJ1-1, with a weak D call TRBD1 (5 bases). Between the trimmed V and J ends, which lost 5 bases and 7 bases, there was a span of 14 bases. Germline V gene lookup returns CDR1 SQVTM and CDR2 ANQGSEA. The CDR3 runs to 12 residues. The CDR3 is CSVTGTSIEAFF. The CDR3 coding sequence is TGCAGCGTTACCGGGACGAGTATTGAAGCTTTCTTT.

The chain recombines TRBV6-1 with TRBJ2-7; 8 bases are shared with TRBD1. The J segment lost 3 bases and the V segment lost 6 bases, leaving 7 bases of the junction unmatched. Germline V gives CDR1 MNHNS, CDR2 SASEGT. The CDR3 loop spans 14 amino acids. The CDR3 protein is CASRTGVPDYEQYF. In DNA form, the CDR3 reads TGTGCCAGCAGGACAGGGGTACCCGACTACGAGCAGTACTTC.

The chain carries TRBV28 and TRBJ2-7; TRBD2 might be the D (6 bases). V lost 3 bases and J 5 bases, leaving 14 bases between the germline ends. Germline-derived CDR1 and CDR2 are MDHEN and SYDVKM. There are 14 residues in the CDR3. CDR3 bases: TGTGCCAGCAGTTTCGCCGGGAGCTTCGACGAGCAGTACTTC. This gives the protein CASSFAGSFDEQYF.

This clone has a handful of counts. The V gene is TRBV28, the J gene TRBJ1-1; 7 positions match TRBD1. From germline, CDR1 is MDHEN and CDR2 SYDVKM. Unmatched junction bases numbered 2, after V lost 5 bases and J lost 8 bases. The CDR3 extends over 11 amino acids. The CDR3 nucleotides are TGTGCCAGCAGTCCGGACAGGGAAGCTTTCTTT. This encodes CASSPDREAFF. Full variable domain (outside the CDR3, taken from reference TRBV28 and TRBJ1-1): DVKVTQSSRYLVKRTGEKVFLECVQDMDHENMFWYRQDPGLGLRLIYFSYDVKMKEKGDIPEGYSVSREKKERFSLILESASTNQTSMYLCASSPDREAFFGQGTRLTVV.

This chain links TRBV9 with TRBJ2-5; 14 positions agree with TRBD2. CDR3 length: 15 residues. The ends lost 3 bases at V and 3 bases at J; junction bases unmatched: 1. Germline CDR1 is SGDLS and CDR2 is YYNGEE. CDR3 in DNA: TGTGCCAGCAGCGAGGGACTAGCGGGAGAAGAGACCCAGTACTTC. Translated: CASSEGLAGEETQYF.

This clone was recorded a few times. CDR3 protein: CASSYSSGSLYEQYF. The CDR3 DNA reads as TGTGCCAGCAGTTACTCGAGCGGTAGTCTCTACGAGCAGTACTTC. The chain has TRBV6-5 and TRBJ2-7, with D possibly being TRBD2 (5 bases). This CDR3 contains 15 residues. The ends were cut back, 0 bases at V and 3 bases at J, with 12 bases in the middle. Germline values: CDR1 MNHEY, CDR2 SVGAGI.

V gene TRBV7-9 combines with J gene TRBJ1-2; D gene uncertain. From germline, CDR1 is SEHNR and CDR2 FQNEAQ (reference sequence). The CDR3 is 15 amino acids. V lost 5 bases, J lost 1 base, and 14 bases lay in between. CDR3 DNA: TGTGCCAGCAGCCAGAACCCAGGCCTTAACTATGGCTACACCTTC. This sequence encodes CASSQNPGLNYGYTF. Using reference TRBV7-9 and TRBJ1-2 for the parts outside the CDR3, the full variable domain is DTGVSQNPRHKITKRGQNVTFRCDPISEHNRLYWYRQTLGQGPEFLTYFQNEAQLEKSRLLSDRFSAERPKGSFSTLEIQRTEQGDSAMYLCASSQNPGLNYGYTFGSGTRLTVV.

The rearrangement uses TRBV4-1 and TRBJ2-7; D is possibly TRBD1 (6 bases). CDR1 and CDR2 (germline): MGHRA, YSYEKL. The CDR3 contains 14 residues. Trimming pared 1 base from V and 1 base from J, leaving 8 bases between. This CDR3 reads CASSQGGTSYEQYF. The DNA of the CDR3 is TGCGCCAGCAGCCAAGGGGGGACATCCTACGAGCAGTACTTC.

The rearrangement uses TRBV7-2 and TRBJ1-5, with D possibly being TRBD1 (5 bases). V lost 5 bases and J 1 base, leaving 9 bases between the germline ends. The length of the CDR3 is 14 residues. CDR1 is SGHTA, CDR2 FQGNSA, per germline. The DNA for the CDR3 is TGTGCCAGCAGCGGGACGGCCAGCAATCAGCCCCAGCATTTT. It specifies CASSGTASNQPQHF. Full variable domain (missing parts from reference TRBV7-2 and TRBJ1-5): GAGVSQSPSNKVTEKGKDVELRCDPISGHTALYWYRQSLGQGLEFLIYFQGNSAPDKSGLPSDRFSAERTGGSVSTLTIQRTQQEDSAVYLCASSGTASNQPQHFGDGTRLSIL.

The V and J genes are TRBV7-9 and TRBJ2-7; D gene ambiguous. The CDR3 totals 16 residues. Germline CDR1 reads SEHNR; CDR2 reads FQNEAQ (reference sequence). V dropped 4 bases and J dropped 2 bases, with 18 bases sitting between them. CDR3 sequence (DNA): TGTGCCAGCAGCTCACACCTGGAGAGATCTACCTACGAGCAGTACTTC. It specifies CASSSHLERSTYEQYF.

The rearrangement joins TRBV2 to TRBJ2-5, with D perhaps being TRBD1 or TRBD2 (5 bases each). Trimming stripped 10 bases from V and 5 bases from J, with 20 bases between. CDR1 is SNHLY and CDR2 is FYNNEI in the germline V gene. The CDR3 length is 14 residues. CDR3 bases: TGTGCCAAGTCACCCGGGACCGACGGGGAGACCCAGTACTTC. Amino acids: CAKSPGTDGETQYF.

This clone has only one observation. CDR3 in amino acids: CASSYSAGADNEQFF. CDR3 DNA sequence: TGTGCCAGCAGTTACTCAGCGGGAGCAGACAATGAGCAGTTCTTC. The chain is built from TRBV6-5 and TRBJ2-1; 8 bases match TRBD2. Germline V gene data show CDR1 as MNHEY and CDR2 as SVGAGI. The CDR3 length is 15 residues. V dropped 0 bases and J dropped 5; count of bases not matched to a gene: 3.

This clone was detected once. The chain couples TRBV6-1 to TRBJ2-1; 8 bases fit TRBD1. Germline assignment: CDR1 MNHNS and CDR2 SASEGT. J lost 1 base, V lost 4 bases, and 3 bases had no gene match. The CDR3 extends over 15 amino acids. The CDR3 spells CASSGGDRSYNEQFF. The CDR3 DNA follows: TGTGCCAGCAGTGGGGGGGACAGGTCCTACAATGAGCAGTTCTTC.

The chain employs TRBV6-1 and TRBJ1-1; 8 bases align to TRBD1. The ends lost 4 bases at V and 1 base at J; junction bases unmatched: 8. Germline CDR1 reads MNHNS; CDR2 reads SASEGT. The length of the CDR3 is 16 residues. This CDR3 is CASSGIVGTGNTEAFF. The CDR3 region has the DNA TGTGCCAGCAGTGGGATTGTCGGGACAGGGAACACTGAAGCTTTCTTT.

The chain links TRBV5-6 to TRBJ1-1; no clear D. V shed 3 bases and J shed 1 base, with 13 bases lying between them. The CDR3 consists of 15 residues. CDR1 and CDR2 (germline): SGHDT, YYEEEE. The CDR3 region is CASSSLGTGNTEAFF. The DNA for the CDR3 is TGTGCCAGCAGCTCGCTGGGAACGGGGAACACTGAAGCTTTCTTT.

In its sample, this clone ranks as large. This sequence joins TRBV7-9 and TRBJ1-1; TRBD1 aligns across 11 bases. The CDR3 extends over 16 amino acids. J was trimmed by 0 bases and V by 5 bases; bases with no gene match: 5. CDR1 SEHNR and CDR2 FQNEAQ come from the germline V gene (reference sequence). DNA of the CDR3: TGTGCCAGCAGCGCGGGGACAGGGGGTATGAACACTGAAGCTTTCTTT. Protein sequence: CASSAGTGGMNTEAFF.

This clone was observed a handful of times. This chain uses TRBV27 with TRBJ2-7, with TRBD1 as a possible D gene (6 bases). V shed 6 bases and J shed 7 bases, with 16 bases lying between them. The CDR3 has 13 residues. Per germline, CDR1 MNHEY and CDR2 SMNVEV (reference sequence). Here the CDR3 reads CASRPWGPGEQYF. In DNA, the CDR3 is TGTGCCAGCAGACCTTGGGGGCCAGGTGAGCAGTACTTC.

This clone rates as large. This sequence joins TRBV15 and TRBJ1-5, with 9 bases matching TRBD1. The germline V gene encodes CDR1 LNHNV and CDR2 YYDKDF (reference sequence). This CDR3 is 14 amino acids long. V lost 5 bases and J lost 7; bases outside the gene matches: 6. The CDR3 protein is CATSRTGAMQPQHF. In DNA form, the CDR3 reads TGTGCCACCAGCCGGACAGGGGCTATGCAGCCCCAGCATTTT.

The V and J genes are TRBV5-1 and TRBJ2-2, with 7 bases lining up with TRBD2. V lost 4 bases, J lost 4 bases, and 10 bases stayed unmatched. Germline values: CDR1 SGHRS, CDR2 YFSETQ. The CDR3 covers 16 residues. CDR3 bases: TGCGCCAGCAGCCCGGTTGGCGGGAGTGTCACCGGGGAGCTGTTTTTT. This translates into CASSPVGGSVTGELFF.

This clone was seen a handful of times. J is TRBJ2-6 and V is TRBV11-2; D call uncertain. CDR1 SGHAT and CDR2 FQNNGV come from the germline V gene. This CDR3 region has 19 residues. V lost 0 bases, J lost 2 bases, and 17 bases lay in between. The CDR3 loop is CASSLDPNAPGPGANVLTF. The CDR3 DNA follows: TGTGCCAGCAGCTTAGACCCCAACGCTCCCGGACCTGGGGCCAACGTCCTGACTTTC.